These T cell receptor beta chains were read from a single sample in a study of tumor and adjacent non-tumor tissue in lung cancer. TCRdb recomputed calls from the multiplex PCR reads with MiXCR, one row per CDR3 protein. Of tens of thousands of distinct CDR3 sequences in the sample, around 67% were seen once. The sequencing input was distant non-tumor lung tissue. These receptors were obtained from a woman aged 40 to 50 with non-small cell lung cancer. Each CDR3 is given with its conserved first and last residue. A D gene is named only where the DNA matches it firmly. Clone size appears in some rows only: once, few, many, or a class for an expanded clone.

CASSLPQIDKLFF,TGTGCCAGCAGCTTACCACAGATTGACAAACTGTTTTTT,TRBV7-9,many,TRBJ1-4,-
CASSEQGIHEQYF,TGCGCCAGCAGTGAACAGGGTATCCACGAGCAGTACTTC,TRBV10-2,many,TRBJ2-7,-
CASSSLGVARTNTEAFF,TGTGCCAGCAGCTCATTGGGGGTGGCTAGGACGAACACTGAAGCTTTCTTT,TRBV7-8,-,TRBJ1-1,-
CAWSMGTSGGVEQYF,TGTGCCTGGAGTATGGGGACTAGCGGGGGCGTCGAGCAGTACTTC,TRBV30,-,TRBJ2-7,TRBD2
CASSYSIGYRETQYF,TGTGCCAGCAGTTACTCGATAGGGTATCGAGAGACCCAGTACTTC,TRBV6-6,many,TRBJ2-5,-
CASSTGRNQGENQPQHF,TGTGCCAGCAGTACAGGGCGAAATCAGGGGGAAAATCAGCCCCAGCATTTT,TRBV6-6,-,TRBJ1-5,TRBD1
CTTSDRTLGETQYF,TGTACCACCAGTGACAGGACCCTGGGAGAGACCCAGTACTTC,TRBV24-1,-,TRBJ2-5,-
CASSLGLRDYGGQLF,TGTGCCAGCAGCTTAGGCCTCCGGGACTACGGTGGACAGCTCTTC,TRBV11-3,-,TRBJ2-1,-
CASGFSLQETQYF,TGTGCCAGCGGCTTTTCTCTCCAAGAGACCCAGTATTTC,TRBV11-2,once,TRBJ2-5,-
CATRDPAANVLIF,TGTGCCACCCGGGACCCGGCGGCCAACGTCCTGATTTTC,TRBV6-2/TRBV6-3,-,TRBJ2-6,-
CAISYLSGAQFF,TGTGCCATCAGCTACCTGTCCGGGGCCCAGTTCTTC,TRBV11-1,-,TRBJ2-1,-
CTSNNGPAQEAFF,TGTACCAGCAACAATGGGCCAGCTCAAGAAGCCTTCTTT,TRBV6-5,-,TRBJ1-1,-
CTNRRGTDTTYEQYF,TGTACCAACCGGAGGGGTACAGATACAACCTACGAGCAATACTTC,TRBV6-1,-,TRBJ2-7,-
CTSGPTGSLYEQYF,TGTACCAGCGGTCCGACAGGTTCCCTCTACGAGCAGTACTTC,TRBV28,-,TRBJ2-7,-
CASSIRGNTIYF,TGTGCCAGCAGCATCAGGGGAAACACCATATATTTT,TRBV5-4,many,TRBJ1-3,-
CASSPSVTPSDEQFF,TGTGCCAGCAGTCCTTCCGTGACTCCCTCAGATGAGCAGTTCTTT,TRBV7-9,-,TRBJ2-1,-
CASSLSPPEQHF,TGTGCCAGCAGCCTATCTCCACCCGAACAGCACTTC,TRBV11-2,few,TRBJ2-7,-
CATSGSYLTSARYNEQFF,TGTGCCACCAGTGGTTCTTACTTAACGTCGGCACGATACAATGAGCAGTTCTTC,TRBV24-1,once,TRBJ2-1,-
CAISFSASGYNGQFF,TGTGCCATCAGCTTTTCGGCTAGCGGGTACAATGGGCAGTTCTTC,TRBV11-2,-,TRBJ2-1,TRBD2
CASRSGRNYGYTF,TGTGCCAGCCGCTCCGGACGGAACTATGGCTACACATTC,TRBV11-2,-,TRBJ1-2,-
CASSYGVGGQEKLFF,TGTGCCAGCAGTTACGGGGTCGGGGGGCAGGAAAAACTGTTTTTT,TRBV6-5,many,TRBJ1-4,-
CASSRTSGGYTGELFF,TGTGCTAGCAGTAGGACTAGCGGGGGGTACACCGGGGAGCTGTTTTTT,TRBV12-3/TRBV12-4,-,TRBJ2-2,TRBD2
CASSIDGSKVNEQFF,TGTGCCAGTAGTATAGATGGTAGTAAGGTGAATGAGCAGTTCTTC,TRBV19,-,TRBJ2-1,-
CGSSPDGDAQYF,TGTGGCAGTAGTCCAGACGGGGATGCCCAGTATTTT,TRBV19,-,TRBJ2-3,-
CASSTGQGAGEEYF,TGCGCCAGCAGCACGGGACAGGGGGCTGGCGAGGAGTACTTC,TRBV5-1,-,TRBJ2-7,TRBD1
CTSRAQSLPEQYF,TGTACTAGCAGAGCCCAATCCCTCCCCGAGCAGTACTTC,TRBV28,-,TRBJ2-7,-
CANSLIRRRQPQHF,TGTGCCAACAGTCTCATAAGGCGGAGACAGCCCCAGCATTTT,TRBV28,-,TRBJ1-5,-
CTSSLQAYNEQFF,TGCACCAGCAGCCTGCAGGCCTACAATGAGCAATTCTTC,TRBV4-1,-,TRBJ2-1,-
CASSRGQVDDQSQLF,TGTGCCAGCAGCAGAGGGCAGGTAGATGATCAGTCCCAGCTTTTT,TRBV6-1,-,TRBJ1-5,-
CTSGKGGIHEQYF,TGTACCAGCGGTAAAGGGGGTATCCACGAGCAGTACTTC,TRBV6-1,-,TRBJ2-7,-
CASTLPGANVLTF,TGTGCCAGCACCCTCCCCGGGGCCAACGTCCTGACTTTC,TRBV28,many,TRBJ2-6,-
CTSSGQGLTKNIQYF,TGTACCAGCTCGGGACAGGGGCTAACCAAAAACATTCAGTACTTC,TRBV6-5,-,TRBJ2-4,TRBD1
CASSLVGHRGNTIYF,TGTGCCAGCAGCTTGGTCGGGCACCGTGGAAACACCATATATTTT,TRBV5-5,many,TRBJ1-3,-